Described below is a single TCR beta chain sequence and its context. The repertoire was sequenced with immunoSEQ multiplex PCR; TCRdb's copy has only in-frame clones and lacks some. The sample includes hundreds of thousands of clones, roughly 94% of them seen just once. This sample is part of a study of shared clonotypes between healthy human individuals. Positively selected for CCR7, the CD45RO-negative cells used as naive CD8 cells excluded terminally differentiated effector memory CD45RA+ cells. The clonotype was recovered from a man aged 25-45 years in good health. The sequenced sample consisted of naive CD8+ T cells sorted from blood.

CDR3 sequence: CARTPPQGVPDTQYF. CDR3 nucleotides: TGTGCCAGGACCCCTCCACAGGGGGTGCCAGATACGCAGTATTTT. V gene TRBV5-3 combines with J gene TRBJ2-3, with 8 positions matching TRBD1. TRBV5-3 has ORF status, its function being uncertain. With 8 bases clipped from V and 4 bases from J, the junction kept 12 bases outside the gene matches. This CDR3 contains 15 residues.